A single sample gave rise to the 23 T cell receptor beta chains below, sequenced in a study of T cells in Graves' hyperthyroidism and ophthalmopathy. RNA transcripts were the template for amplifying TCR beta CDR3 regions. First-round RT-PCR targeting the TCR CDR3 was performed with the HTBI primer set. TCRdb recomputed calls from the multiplex PCR reads with MiXCR, one row per CDR3 protein. Of approximately 600,000 distinct CDR3 sequences listed, roughly 14% were seen once; the top ten hold 5.8%. What was sequenced was blood. These receptors all come from a woman aged 30 to 39 with Graves' hyperthyroidism that later progressed to Graves' ophthalmopathy.

Many counts were recorded for this clonotype. This chain joins TRBV10-3 and TRBJ2-6; D is perhaps TRBD1 or TRBD2 (5 bases each). V gave up 6 bases and J gave up 0 bases, with 12 bases separating them. The germline V gene encodes CDR1 ENHRY and CDR2 SYGVKD. CDR3 length: 16 residues. The CDR3 DNA is TGTGCCATCAGCCCAGGGACCTTCTCTGGGGCCAACGTCCTGACTTTC. The encoded protein is CAISPGTFSGANVLTF.

This clonotype was counted between two and nine times. The chain employs TRBV6-1 and TRBJ2-7; perhaps TRBD2 as D (6 bases). This CDR3 has 14 residues. V lost 10 bases to trimming and J lost 3 bases, with 19 bases between them. Germline-derived CDR1 and CDR2 are MNHNS and SASEGT. The CDR3 protein is CANSPQRVLYEQYF. The CDR3 region has the DNA TGTGCCAACTCACCTCAGCGGGTTCTCTACGAGCAGTACTTC.

This clonotype was observed many times. The CDR3 sequence is CASSLEGGADEKLFF. The CDR3, as DNA: TGTGCCAGCAGCTTGGAGGGAGGGGCGGATGAAAAACTGTTTTTT. The rearrangement joins TRBV5-6 to TRBJ1-4; the D gene is possibly TRBD1 (5 bases). The CDR3 loop spans 15 amino acids. Trimming took 0 bases from V and 6 from J, leaving 12 bases between them. Germline loops: CDR1 SGHDT, CDR2 YYEEEE.

The CDR3 reads CASSSLGQGATEAFF. In DNA form, the CDR3 reads TGTGCCAGCAGCTCCCTGGGACAGGGAGCCACTGAAGCTTTCTTT. J is TRBJ1-1 and V is TRBV7-6, with 9 bases lining up with TRBD1. From germline, CDR1 is SGHVS and CDR2 FNYEAQ. The CDR3 totals 15 residues. The V segment lost 4 bases and the J segment 4 bases; nucleotides outside the gene matches: 7.

This rearrangement joins TRBV7-2 to TRBJ1-2; TRBD1 matches 12 bases. The J segment lost 8 bases and the V segment lost 5 bases, leaving 12 bases of the junction unmatched. This CDR3 is built from 16 residues. Germline V gene lookup returns CDR1 SGHTA and CDR2 FQGNSA. This chain's CDR3 is CASSHRTGQGAEGYTF. CDR3 nucleotides: TGTGCCAGCAGCCACCGTACGGGACAGGGGGCTGAGGGCTACACCTTC.

Concerning this clonotype: This may arise from a read error, as a much more abundant clone is one base away. The rearrangement links TRBV12-5 to TRBJ2-4; D may be TRBD1 (5 bases). CDR3 length equals 13 residues. The germline V gene encodes CDR1 LGHNT and CDR2 FRNRAP. V was trimmed by 3 bases and J by 8 bases, leaving 11 bases between them. CDR3 nucleotides: TGTGCTAGTGGTTTAAATCTAGGGGACATTCAGTACTTC. It encodes CASGLNLGDIQYF.

This clonotype was counted many times. V is TRBV30 and J is TRBJ1-6, with D perhaps matching TRBD1 (5 bases). Germline V lookup: CDR1 GTSNPN, CDR2 SVGIG (reference sequence). With 8 bases removed from V and 7 bases from J, the gap between germline ends came to 15 bases. This CDR3 contains 13 residues. DNA for the CDR3: TGTGCCGTGACAGTTAACGAAAATTCACCCCTCCACTTT. Translating it yields CAVTVNENSPLHF.

This clonotype was recorded at least ten times. The chain has TRBV20-1 and TRBJ2-7, with TRBD2 identical over 9 bases. This CDR3 region has 15 residues. Unmatched junction bases numbered 7, after V lost 0 bases and J lost 4 bases. Germline V CDR1 and CDR2: DFQATT, SNEGSKA (reference sequence). The CDR3 nucleotides read TGCAGTGCTAGAGATCTAGCTAGCGGGATATACGAGCAGTACTTC. Its translation is CSARDLASGIYEQYF.

There are a few counts of this clonotype. The chain recombines TRBV7-2 with TRBJ1-2, with 7 bases aligning to TRBD1. V gave up 3 bases and J gave up 6 bases; unmatched junction bases: 10. CDR1 is SGHTA, CDR2 FQGNSA, per germline. The CDR3 totals 15 residues. This chain's CDR3 is CASSFPKEGANGYTF. The CDR3 DNA reads as TGTGCCAGCAGCTTCCCAAAGGAGGGGGCAAATGGCTACACCTTC.

This clonotype was counted a few times. Sequence at one end of the junction differs from germline and may be a read error. V and J are TRBV27 and TRBJ1-1, with D unclear. The CDR3 sequence is 13 residues long. Germline CDR1 MNHEY, CDR2 SMNVEV (reference sequence). The CDR3 DNA reads as TGTGCCAGCAGTCTGGGGTCCAAGACTGAAGCTTCCTTT. This codes for CASSLGSKTEASF.

This clonotype was recorded at least ten times. The conserved final phenylalanine or tryptophan is absent from the CDR3, which likely points to a read error. The DNA of the CDR3 is TGTGCCAGCAGTTACGGACATGTTAGCCCTGAAGCTTTCCTT. Translating it yields CASSYGHVSPEAFL. The chain links TRBV6-2 or TRBV6-3 to TRBJ1-1; D is possibly TRBD1 (5 bases). Deletions cut 2 bases from V and 6 bases from J, with 13 bases between. Germline V gene data show CDR1 as MNHEY and CDR2 as SVGEGT. The length of the CDR3 is 14 residues.

V gene TRBV9 combines with J gene TRBJ2-7; D assignment may be TRBD1 or TRBD2 (6 bases each). Trimming left V 4 bases short and J 4 bases short, with 18 bases between. CDR1 and CDR2 from the germline V gene are SGDLS and YYNGEE. This CDR3 contains 15 residues. In DNA, the CDR3 is TGTGCCAGCAGCCCCCGGGGGCCCTTCGGATACGAGCAGTACTTC. Translated, it gives CASSPRGPFGYEQYF.

This clonotype was seen ten or more times. V gene TRBV28 combines with J gene TRBJ1-1; D uncertain. The V end was cut by 1 base, the J end by 13 bases, with 19 bases between. The CDR3 length is 14 residues. The germline CDR1 and CDR2 sequences are MDHEN and SYDVKM. The DNA for the CDR3 is TGTGCCAGCAGTTTATTCTATCCCCGCCCTTATTTTTTCTTT. It yields the protein CASSLFYPRPYFFF. The entire variable domain, with the rest obtained from reference TRBV28 and TRBJ1-1, is as follows: DVKVTQSSRYLVKRTGEKVFLECVQDMDHENMFWYRQDPGLGLRLIYFSYDVKMKEKGDIPEGYSVSREKKERFSLILESASTNQTSMYLCASSLFYPRPYFFFGQGTRLTVV.

This clonotype appeared many times. The rearrangement joins TRBV6-1 to TRBJ2-2; D is possibly TRBD1 or TRBD2 (5 bases each). The CDR3 has 14 residues. Per germline, CDR1 MNHNS and CDR2 SASEGT. Trimming cost V 3 bases and J 1 base, with 6 bases left between them. DNA of the CDR3: TGTGCCAGCAGTGATGGGGGGAACACCGGGGAGCTGTTTTTT. Residues: CASSDGGNTGELFF.

This clonotype showed up many times. The rearrangement joins TRBV18 to TRBJ2-7, with D possibly being TRBD1 (6 bases). The germline V and J ends were trimmed by 6 bases and 5 bases, with 20 bases remaining between them. The CDR3 is made up of 15 amino acids. The germline V gene encodes CDR1 KGHSH and CDR2 LQKENI. The CDR3 reads CASSREQGSENEQYF. The CDR3 nucleotides read TGTGCCAGCTCTCGGGAACAGGGCTCGGAGAACGAGCAGTACTTC.

V is TRBV18 and J is TRBJ1-1; D is ambiguous. V was clipped by 2 bases and J by 1 base, with 8 bases between them. CDR1 and CDR2 (germline): KGHSH, LQKENI. CDR3 length: 14 amino acids. The DNA of the CDR3 is TGTGCCAGCTCACCAGGGTCGCCGAACACTGAAGCTTTCTTT. Translating it yields CASSPGSPNTEAFF.

This clonotype was observed many times. This chain links TRBV29-1 with TRBJ1-6; D perhaps matches TRBD1 (6 bases). The germline CDR1 and CDR2 sequences are SQVTM and ANQGSEA. V was shortened by 5 bases and J by 8 bases, with 13 bases between the two germline ends. The CDR3 extends over 13 amino acids. CDR3 in amino acids: CSVRDTLDSPLHF. The CDR3 DNA reads as TGCAGCGTTAGGGACACTCTGGATTCACCCCTCCACTTT.

There are many counts of this clonotype. The chain links TRBV2 to TRBJ1-1; tentatively, D is TRBD1 (6 bases). This CDR3 has 17 residues. Germline V gene data show CDR1 as SNHLY and CDR2 as FYNNEI. V was clipped by 4 bases and J by 1 base, with 19 bases between them. The CDR3 here is CASSVWRGEVQNTEAFF. CDR3 DNA: TGTGCCAGCAGTGTCTGGAGGGGGGAAGTCCAGAACACTGAAGCTTTCTTT.

This clonotype was observed a few times. The chain uses TRBV6-1 and TRBJ1-1; 7 nucleotides agree with TRBD1. CDR3 length: 14 amino acids. Losses at the gene ends were 8 bases for V and 5 bases for J; bases not matched to a gene: 11. CDR1 is MNHNS, CDR2 SASEGT, per germline. The CDR3 bases are TGTGCCAGCTCTAAAAGGGGGCCGGGGACTGAAGCTTTCTTT. Protein product: CASSKRGPGTEAFF.

A few counts support this clonotype. The chain combines TRBV3-1 with TRBJ2-1, with a possible D match to TRBD2 (5 bases). The CDR3 is made up of 17 amino acids. From germline, CDR1 is LGHDT and CDR2 YNNKEL (reference sequence). The V end lost 7 bases, the J end lost 0 bases, and 19 bases lay between the germline ends. CDR3 in DNA: TGTGCCAGCACCGAACTTAGCGCACCCAGCTCCTACAATGAGCAGTTCTTC. Protein sequence: CASTELSAPSSYNEQFF.

This clonotype appeared many times. The chain couples TRBV11-3 to TRBJ2-1; maybe TRBD2 (5 bases). This CDR3 has 14 amino acids. With 5 bases removed from V and 5 bases from J, the gap between germline ends came to 13 bases. CDR1 and CDR2 from the germline V gene are SGHNT and YENEEA. CDR3 residues: CASSPRGADNEQFF. In DNA form, the CDR3 reads TGTGCCAGCAGCCCACGTGGAGCGGACAATGAGCAGTTCTTC.

This clonotype was counted ten times or more. This rearrangement joins TRBV30 to TRBJ1-2, with unresolved D. The germline CDR1 and CDR2 sequences are GTSNPN and SVGIG (reference sequence). V was trimmed by 3 bases and J by 10 bases, leaving 12 bases between them. CDR3 length: 11 residues. The CDR3 loop reads CAWSPSRNYTF. CDR3 nucleotides: TGTGCCTGGAGCCCTTCCAGGAACTACACCTTC.

This clonotype has a count of ten or more. The chain joins TRBV5-1 to TRBJ1-1, with TRBD1 as a possible D gene (6 bases). CDR1 SGHRS and CDR2 YFSETQ come from the germline V gene. Trimming shortened V by 4 bases and J by 1 base, and 14 bases separated the two germline ends. This CDR3 comprises 15 residues. The CDR3 spells CASSALQGRNTEAFF. CDR3 nucleotide sequence: TGCGCCAGCAGCGCCCTACAGGGAAGGAACACTGAAGCTTTCTTT. The full variable domain, completed using reference TRBV5-1 and TRBJ1-1, is KAGVTQTPRYLIKTRGQQVTLSCSPISGHRSVSWYQQTPGQGLQFLFEYFSETQRNKGNFPGRFSGRQFSNSRSEMNVSTLELGDSALYLCASSALQGRNTEAFFGQGTRLTVV.